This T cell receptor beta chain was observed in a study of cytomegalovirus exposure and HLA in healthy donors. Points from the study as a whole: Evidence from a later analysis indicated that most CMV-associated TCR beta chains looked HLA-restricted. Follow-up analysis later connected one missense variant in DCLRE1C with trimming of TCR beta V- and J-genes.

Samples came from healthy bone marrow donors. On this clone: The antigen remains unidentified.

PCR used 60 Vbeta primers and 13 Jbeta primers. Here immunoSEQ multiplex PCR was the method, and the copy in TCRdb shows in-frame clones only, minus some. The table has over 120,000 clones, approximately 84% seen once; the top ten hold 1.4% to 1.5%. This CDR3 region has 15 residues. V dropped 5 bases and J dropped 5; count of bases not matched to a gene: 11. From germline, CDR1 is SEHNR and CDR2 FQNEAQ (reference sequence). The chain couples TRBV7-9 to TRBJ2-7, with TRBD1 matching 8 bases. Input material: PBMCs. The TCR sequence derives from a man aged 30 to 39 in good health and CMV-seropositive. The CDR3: CASSPLGGQGNEQYF. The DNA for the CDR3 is TGTGCCAGCAGCCCCCTAGGTGGACAGGGCAACGAGCAGTACTTC.